Presented here are 12 T cell receptor beta chains from one specimen sequenced in a study of T cells expressing NK-cell markers. TCRdb reprocessed the 5' RACE reads, with one entry per CDR3 protein and no DNA. The sample's table shows 500,000 to 700,000 distinct CDR3 sequences. What was sequenced was blood T cells: a sorted CD56 or NKG2C T cell subset, CD4+ or CD8+ T cells, or bulk PBMC T cells (not recorded which). The receptors here all came from a man aged 18 to 30 in good health.

V and J are TRBV29-1 and TRBJ2-5; lacking DNA, the TRBD2 call made by TCRdb goes unchecked. Germline loops: CDR1 SQVTM, CDR2 ANQGSEA. This CDR3 spans 14 amino acids. CDR3 amino acids: CSVARAGNRETQYF.

The rearrangement links TRBV12-3 or TRBV12-4 to TRBJ2-5; the D call from TCRdb, TRBD1, cannot be confirmed without DNA. CDR3 length: 14 residues. CDR3 amino acids: CASSRDSQRETQYF.

This rearrangement joins TRBV7-6 to TRBJ2-7; the D gene TCRdb calls, TRBD1, cannot be checked with no DNA. CDR3 length: 16 amino acids. The V gene's germline CDR1 is SGHVS and CDR2 FNYEAQ. CDR3 residues: CASSYRGGGRPYEQYF.

V and J are TRBV12-3 or TRBV12-4 and TRBJ2-3; TCRdb's D gene call, TRBD1, goes unchecked for lack of DNA. The CDR3 runs 13 residues. CDR3 sequence reads: CASKTQGTDTQYF.

The chain couples TRBV5-1 to TRBJ2-1; TCRdb names TRBD2, which stays unverified in the absence of DNA. The CDR3 has 16 amino acids. CDR1 and CDR2 (germline): SGHRS, YFSETQ. CDR3 protein: CASSSQLAGELNEQFF.

The CDR3 is CASSPLRVAVRDTQYF. This chain uses TRBV7-8 with TRBJ2-3; TCRdb reports TRBD1, a call that lacks DNA to check it against. From germline, CDR1 is SGHVS and CDR2 FQNEAQ. The CDR3 totals 16 residues.

The genes are TRBV5-1 and TRBJ1-1; with no DNA, the TCRdb D assignment of TRBD1 cannot be verified. There are 16 residues in the CDR3. CDR1 and CDR2 (germline): SGHRS, YFSETQ. The chain's CDR3 is CASSLYSGQGSGEAFF.

The gene calls are TRBV20-1 and TRBJ2-1. The CDR3 spans 11 residues. Germline-derived CDR1 and CDR2 are DFQATT and SNEGSKA (reference sequence). The CDR3 is CTQEVYNEQFF.

The chain uses TRBV7-2 and TRBJ2-1; TCRdb's D call of TRBD2 is untestable without DNA. CDR1 SGHTA and CDR2 FQGNSA come from the germline V gene. The CDR3 has 16 amino acids. The CDR3 spells CASSLVTSGRFNEQFF.

This sequence joins TRBV7-2 and TRBJ1-1; TCRdb selects TRBD1, and the lack of DNA leaves this call unchecked. CDR1 is SGHTA and CDR2 is FQGNSA in the germline V gene. The CDR3 loop spans 16 amino acids. CDR3 in amino acids: CASSQTTEPVYTEAFF. Combining the CDR3 with reference TRBV7-2 and TRBJ1-1 gives the whole variable domain GAGVSQSPSNKVTEKGKDVELRCDPISGHTALYWYRQSLGQGLEFLIYFQGNSAPDKSGLPSDRFSAERTGGSVSTLTIQRTQQEDSAVYLCASSQTTEPVYTEAFFGQGTRLTVV.

This chain connects TRBV12-3 or TRBV12-4 to TRBJ2-2; the D call of TRBD2 rests on TCRdb alone, since no DNA is present to check it. There are 18 residues in the CDR3. The CDR3 sequence is CASSPQGPSILNTGELFF.

The chain combines TRBV29-1 with TRBJ2-5; TCRdb returns TRBD2, unconfirmable since there is no DNA. There are 13 residues in the CDR3. Germline-derived CDR1 and CDR2 are SQVTM and ANQGSEA. This CDR3 reads CSVTKAGGETQYF.